These 30 T cell receptor beta chains were sequenced from one sample in a study of early T cells in non-severe SARS-CoV-2 infection. TCRdb re-called the 5' RACE reads with MiXCR, one entry per CDR3 protein. The profile shows approximately 88,000 distinct CDR3 sequences, roughly 15% of them singletons. Sequenced material: whole blood. The receptors were sampled from an adult who was a healthcare worker with PCR-confirmed SARS-CoV-2 infection or an uninfected control (not recorded which).

The V gene is TRBV6-1, the J gene TRBJ1-1; no clear D. Germline V gene lookup returns CDR1 MNHNS and CDR2 SASEGT. The CDR3 spans 13 residues. With 7 bases removed from V and 0 bases from J, the gap between germline ends came to 9 bases. The CDR3 coding sequence is TGTGCCAGCATTATGTACATGAACACTGAAGCTTTCTTT. It codes for CASIMYMNTEAFF.

This clonotype was seen repeatedly, ten times or more. The gene calls are TRBV3-2 and TRBJ1-2; the table's D gene call, TRBD1, was not cross checked with the DNA. TRBV3-2 is a recognized pseudogene. The CDR3 loop spans 15 amino acids. CDR3 sequence (DNA): TGTGCCAGCAGCCCCATTAGTCAGGGGTTTAGTGGCTACACCTTC. Translating it yields CASSPISQGFSGYTF.

This clonotype was detected a few times. The chain links TRBV10-3 to TRBJ2-7; TRBD1 matches at 7 bases. The CDR3 contains 14 residues. With V trimmed by 6 bases and J by 0 bases, 5 bases remained unmatched. Per germline, CDR1 ENHRY and CDR2 SYGVKD. This chain's CDR3 is CAISPGQSSYEQYF. DNA of the CDR3: TGTGCCATCAGCCCGGGACAGAGCTCCTACGAGCAGTACTTC.

Here the CDR3 reads CASTFWGGFSANSPLHF. The CDR3 DNA follows: TGTGCCAGTACATTCTGGGGAGGATTCTCCGCAAATTCACCCCTCCACTTT. This chain links TRBV19 with TRBJ1-6; D gene uncertain. The V end lost 7 bases, the J end lost 7 bases, and 23 bases lay between the germline ends. The CDR3 length is 17 residues. CDR1 is LNHDA and CDR2 is SQIVND in the germline V gene (reference sequence).

The J gene is TRBJ2-7, the V gene TRBV5-1; D not certain. Trimming left V 1 base short and J 0 bases short, with 8 bases between. The CDR3 sequence is 14 residues long. Germline V lookup: CDR1 SGHRS, CDR2 YFSETQ. Written as DNA, the CDR3 is TGCGCCAGCAGCTTGCAGGATCCCTCCTACGAGCAGTACTTC. This translates into CASSLQDPSYEQYF. Full variable domain (outside the CDR3, taken from reference TRBV5-1 and TRBJ2-7): KAGVTQTPRYLIKTRGQQVTLSCSPISGHRSVSWYQQTPGQGLQFLFEYFSETQRNKGNFPGRFSGRQFSNSRSEMNVSTLELGDSALYLCASSLQDPSYEQYFGPGTRLTVT.

This rearrangement joins TRBV6-1 to TRBJ2-7, with 11 bases that match TRBD1. V lost 6 bases and J lost 4; bases outside the gene matches: 8. Germline CDR1 reads MNHNS; CDR2 reads SASEGT. The CDR3 is 15 residues long. CDR3 region: CASRTGTGGKYEQYF. CDR3 nucleotides: TGTGCCAGCAGGACGGGGACAGGGGGAAAATACGAGCAGTACTTC.

The chain has TRBV7-2 and TRBJ2-1, with TRBD1 as a possible D gene (6 bases). The CDR3 runs 12 residues. Germline CDR1 reads SGHTA; CDR2 reads FQGNSA. With 4 bases removed from V and 7 bases from J, the gap between germline ends came to 8 bases. The CDR3 reads CASSSDSNEQFF. As DNA, the CDR3 is TGTGCCAGCAGCTCGGACAGTAATGAGCAGTTCTTC.

This clonotype was observed a few times. V gene TRBV14 combines with J gene TRBJ1-1, with a possible D match to TRBD1 (5 bases). The CDR3 extends over 13 amino acids. In germline, CDR1 is SGHDN, CDR2 FVKESK. The germline V and J ends were trimmed by 3 bases and 1 base, with 6 bases remaining between them. DNA for the CDR3: TGTGCCAGCAGCCACGGACAGAACACTGAAGCTTTCTTT. Protein product: CASSHGQNTEAFF.

In this sample, this clonotype turned up many times. The J gene is TRBJ2-5, the V gene TRBV12-3 or TRBV12-4, with 9 bases matching TRBD1. The CDR3 is 15 amino acids. V lost 10 bases, J lost 3 bases, and 12 bases stayed unmatched. CDR3 sequence reads: CATRQSGTGKETQYF. The CDR3 DNA reads as TGTGCCACCCGCCAATCCGGGACAGGGAAAGAGACCCAGTACTTC.

This clonotype occurred a few times. The chain recombines TRBV25-1 with TRBJ2-1, with a possible D match to TRBD1 (5 bases). This CDR3 has 11 amino acids. Trimming left V 7 bases short and J 10 bases short, with 11 bases between. Looked up from germline, CDR1 is MGHDK and CDR2 is SYGVNS. CDR3 in DNA: TGTGCCAGCACACTTGACAGCGAGCAGTTCTTC. The encoded protein is CASTLDSEQFF.

This clonotype was seen ten or more times. V is TRBV7-9 and J is TRBJ2-7; D unresolved. From germline, CDR1 is SEHNR and CDR2 FQNEAQ (reference sequence). V was cut by 6 bases and J by 11 bases, with 17 bases left in between. This CDR3 region has 12 residues. CDR3 residues: CASSVGSGEEYF. CDR3 nucleotides: TGTGCCAGCAGTGTAGGATCCGGAGAGGAGTACTTC.

This clonotype has a count of ten or more. The CDR3 bases are TGTGCCAGCAGCCGTTCGGGGACAGGATACGAGCAGTACTTC. Its protein is CASSRSGTGYEQYF. V is TRBV11-2 and J is TRBJ2-7; 8 bases agree with TRBD1. Germline V CDR1 and CDR2: SGHAT, FQNNGV. J lost 4 bases, V lost 5 bases, and 7 bases had no gene match. The CDR3 totals 14 residues.

This clonotype was found once. A much bigger clone sits one base away, suggesting this may be a read error. J is TRBJ1-1 and V is TRBV18, with TRBD1 identical over 8 bases. Per the germline V gene, CDR1 is KGHSH and CDR2 is LQKENI. The CDR3 runs to 15 residues. CDR3 DNA: TGTGCCAGCTCACCACCGACAGGGGCGGCCACTGAAGCTTACTTT. Translating gives CASSPPTGAATEAYF.

This clonotype occurred a few times. The rearrangement uses TRBV10-3 and TRBJ2-2; D gene unclear. Trimming took 7 bases from V and 7 from J, leaving 16 bases between them. Germline V gene sequence: CDR1 ENHRY, CDR2 SYGVKD. This CDR3 has 14 residues. The chain's CDR3 is CAIKDTPDGGELFF. Here the CDR3 DNA reads TGTGCCATCAAAGACACCCCAGATGGCGGGGAGCTGTTTTTT.

The CDR3 spells CSVGENTEAFF. CDR3 DNA: TGCAGCGTTGGAGAGAACACTGAAGCTTTCTTT. The gene calls are TRBV29-1 and TRBJ1-1; D unclear. Germline CDR1 is SQVTM and CDR2 is ANQGSEA. The CDR3 spans 11 residues. The V end was cut by 4 bases, the J end by 1 base, with 4 bases between.

This clonotype was observed at least ten times. The chain joins TRBV5-1 to TRBJ2-1; TRBD2 agrees at 11 bases. The CDR3 runs to 17 residues. Unmatched junction bases numbered 12, after V lost 3 bases and J lost 7 bases. Germline values: CDR1 SGHRS, CDR2 YFSETQ. CDR3 loop: CASSSQLAGEVRNEQFF. CDR3 DNA sequence: TGCGCCAGCAGCTCCCAACTAGCGGGGGAGGTAAGGAATGAGCAGTTCTTC.

This clonotype has a count of ten or more. The chain links TRBV7-2 to TRBJ2-7; TRBD1 matches at 8 bases. V was clipped by 5 bases and J by 2 bases; unmatched bases: 8. CDR1 and CDR2 from the germline V gene are SGHTA and FQGNSA. The CDR3 contains 15 residues. CDR3 residues: CASSQAGGAAYEQYF. The DNA for the CDR3 is TGTGCCAGCAGCCAAGCAGGGGGCGCCGCCTACGAGCAGTACTTC.

This clonotype was found a few times. The chain combines TRBV6-6 with TRBJ2-7; D call uncertain. Per the germline V gene, CDR1 is MNHNY and CDR2 is SVGAGI (reference sequence). CDR3 length: 13 residues. The CDR3 DNA is TGTGCAGGGTCACAACATAGCTCCTACGAGCAGTACTTC. This sequence encodes CAGSQHSSYEQYF.

This clonotype was observed at least ten times. DNA of the CDR3: TGTGCCAGCAGCCTCACTCGGACCTTCACAGATACGCAGTATTTT. Protein: CASSLTRTFTDTQYF. The V and J genes are TRBV7-2 and TRBJ2-3, with D uncertain. The germline V and J ends were trimmed by 5 bases and 2 bases, with 14 bases remaining between them. This CDR3 is 15 amino acids long. The germline gives CDR1 SGHTA, CDR2 FQGNSA.

This clonotype was detected ten times or more. The chain joins TRBV6-1 to TRBJ1-1, with 8 bases identical to TRBD1. With V trimmed by 5 bases and J by 3 bases, 14 bases remained unmatched. Per the germline V gene, CDR1 is MNHNS and CDR2 is SASEGT. The CDR3 runs 17 residues. This chain's CDR3 is CASSQGTGSGLDTEAFF. The CDR3 DNA follows: TGTGCCAGCAGTCAGGGGACAGGCTCCGGTTTAGACACTGAAGCTTTCTTT.

This chain links TRBV25-1 with TRBJ1-1; D gene unclear. The germline V and J ends were trimmed by 3 bases and 3 bases, with 5 bases remaining between them. CDR1 MGHDK and CDR2 SYGVNS come from the germline V gene. The CDR3 is made up of 12 amino acids. The CDR3 spells CASSDVDTEAFF. The CDR3 DNA sequence: TGTGCCAGCAGTGACGTCGACACTGAAGCTTTCTTT. Filled out from reference TRBV25-1 and TRBJ1-1, the complete variable domain reads EADIYQTPRYLVIGTGKKITLECSQTMGHDKMYWYQQDPGMELHLIHYSYGVNSTEKGDLSSESTVSRIRTEHFPLTLESARPSHTSQYLCASSDVDTEAFFGQGTRLTVV.

This clonotype was seen at least ten times. The rearrangement joins TRBV6-4 to TRBJ2-1; maybe TRBD1 (6 bases). The germline V gene has CDR1 MRHNA and CDR2 SNTAGT. The CDR3 contains 15 residues. V gave up 6 bases and J gave up 0 bases, with 12 bases separating them. This CDR3 is CASSPQGSSYNEQFF. The CDR3 nucleotides read TGTGCCAGCAGCCCACAGGGCAGCTCCTACAATGAGCAGTTCTTC.

The chain couples TRBV20-1 to TRBJ2-3; TRBD1 matches 7 bases. In germline, CDR1 is DFQATT, CDR2 SNEGSKA (reference sequence). Losses at the gene ends were 6 bases for V and 2 bases for J; bases not matched to a gene: 5. The CDR3 loop spans 13 amino acids. CDR3: CSARDRVTDTQYF. As DNA, the CDR3 is TGCAGTGCCAGGGACAGAGTCACAGATACGCAGTATTTT.

V and J are TRBV11-2 and TRBJ1-2; unclear D gene. V was pared by 1 base and J by 6 bases, with 6 bases between. Germline CDR1 SGHAT, CDR2 FQNNGV. The CDR3 is made up of 12 amino acids. The CDR3 DNA reads as TGTGCCAGCAGCTTAGCCGGGAATGGCTACACCTTC. Translating it yields CASSLAGNGYTF.

This clonotype has a count of ten or more. J is TRBJ1-5 and V is TRBV27, with TRBD1 as a possible D gene (6 bases). Per the germline V gene, CDR1 is MNHEY and CDR2 is SMNVEV (reference sequence). There are 16 residues in the CDR3. Trimming pared 0 bases from V and 4 bases from J, leaving 13 bases between. The CDR3, as DNA: TGTGCCAGCAGTTTATCTGCCAGGGGCGCAAATCAGCCCCAGCATTTT. It is translated as CASSLSARGANQPQHF.

The sample holds many counts of this clonotype. This chain uses TRBV7-2 with TRBJ2-7; D is uncertain. V lost 0 bases and J 6 bases, leaving 9 bases between the germline ends. The CDR3 has 13 amino acids. CDR1 is SGHTA, CDR2 FQGNSA, per germline. The CDR3 sequence: CASSLALGSEQYF. As DNA, the CDR3 is TGTGCCAGCAGCTTAGCGCTAGGATCCGAGCAGTACTTC.

This clonotype turned up a few times. The rearrangement joins TRBV6-5 to TRBJ1-2; TRBD1 might be the D (6 bases). In germline, CDR1 is MNHEY, CDR2 SVGAGI. Trimming cost V 2 bases and J 4 bases, with 8 bases left between them. This CDR3 is built from 13 residues. The chain's CDR3 is CASSYGGSYGYTF. CDR3 nucleotides: TGTGCCAGCAGTTACGGGGGCAGCTATGGCTACACCTTC.

This clonotype came up many times. The rearrangement joins TRBV7-8 to TRBJ2-5; D not certain. Trimming left V 0 bases short and J 3 bases short, with 14 bases between. The CDR3 is made up of 16 amino acids. Germline CDR1 is SGHVS and CDR2 is FQNEAQ. In DNA, the CDR3 is TGTGCCAGCAGCTTAGCAGCGAGAGCACAGAAAGAGACCCAGTACTTC. Amino acids: CASSLAARAQKETQYF.

The chain joins TRBV7-2 to TRBJ1-5; no definite D call. Germline values: CDR1 SGHTA, CDR2 FQGNSA. The CDR3 covers 16 residues. Trimming stripped 5 bases from V and 2 bases from J, with 16 bases between. The CDR3 protein is CASSPGYSVGNQPQHF. In DNA form, the CDR3 reads TGTGCCAGCAGCCCAGGCTACTCTGTGGGCAATCAGCCCCAGCATTTT.

The CDR3 nucleotides are TGTGCCAGCAGCTTACCACTAGCGGTCCAAGAGACCCAGTACTTC. This gives the protein CASSLPLAVQETQYF. This chain joins TRBV7-9 and TRBJ2-5; 8 nucleotides match TRBD2. V lost 2 bases and J lost 1; bases outside the gene matches: 3. The germline V gene has CDR1 SEHNR and CDR2 FQNEAQ (reference sequence). The CDR3 contains 15 residues.